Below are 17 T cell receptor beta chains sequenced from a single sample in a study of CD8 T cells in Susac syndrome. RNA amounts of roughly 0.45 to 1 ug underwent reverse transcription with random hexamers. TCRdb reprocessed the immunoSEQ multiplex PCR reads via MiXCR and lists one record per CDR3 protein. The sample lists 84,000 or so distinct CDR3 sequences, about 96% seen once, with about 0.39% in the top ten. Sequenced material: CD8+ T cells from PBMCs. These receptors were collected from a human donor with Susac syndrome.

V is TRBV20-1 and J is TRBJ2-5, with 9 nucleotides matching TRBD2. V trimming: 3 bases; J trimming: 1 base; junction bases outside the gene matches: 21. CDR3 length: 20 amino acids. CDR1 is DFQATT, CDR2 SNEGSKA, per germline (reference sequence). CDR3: CSARARGVAGVSWAQETQYF. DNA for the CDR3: TGCAGTGCTAGGGCCCGTGGAGTAGCGGGAGTAAGTTGGGCCCAAGAGACCCAGTACTTC.

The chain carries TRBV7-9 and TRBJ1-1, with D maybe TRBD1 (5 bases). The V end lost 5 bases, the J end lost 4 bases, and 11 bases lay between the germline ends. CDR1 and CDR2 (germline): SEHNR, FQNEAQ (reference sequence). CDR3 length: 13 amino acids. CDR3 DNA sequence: TGTGCCAGCAGCCCTCAGGGAAGCACTGAAGCTTTCTTT. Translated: CASSPQGSTEAFF.

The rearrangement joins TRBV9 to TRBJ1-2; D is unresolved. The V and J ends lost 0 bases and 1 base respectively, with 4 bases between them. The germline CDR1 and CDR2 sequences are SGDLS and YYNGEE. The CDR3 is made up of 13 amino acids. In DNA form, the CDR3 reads TGTGCCAGCAGCGTAGCTGGTAACTATGGCTACACCTTC. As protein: CASSVAGNYGYTF. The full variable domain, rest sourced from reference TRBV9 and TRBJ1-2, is DSGVTQTPKHLITATGQRVTLRCSPRSGDLSVYWYQQSLDQGLQFLIQYYNGEERAKGNILERFSAQQFPDLHSELNLSSLELGDSALYFCASSVAGNYGYTFGSGTRLTVV.

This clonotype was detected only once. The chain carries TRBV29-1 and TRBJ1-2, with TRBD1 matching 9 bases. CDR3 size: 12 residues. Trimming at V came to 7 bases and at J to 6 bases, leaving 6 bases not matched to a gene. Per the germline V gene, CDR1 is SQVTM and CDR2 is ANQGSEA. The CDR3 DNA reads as TGCAGCGCACAGGACAGGGGAGATGGCTACACCTTC. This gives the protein CSAQDRGDGYTF.

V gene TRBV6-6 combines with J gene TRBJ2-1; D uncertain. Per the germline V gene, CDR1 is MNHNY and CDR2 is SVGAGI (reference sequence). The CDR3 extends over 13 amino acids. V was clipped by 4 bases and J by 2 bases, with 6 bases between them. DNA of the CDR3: TGTGCCAGCAGTTCCAAGGCCTACAATGAGCAGTTCTTC. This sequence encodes CASSSKAYNEQFF.

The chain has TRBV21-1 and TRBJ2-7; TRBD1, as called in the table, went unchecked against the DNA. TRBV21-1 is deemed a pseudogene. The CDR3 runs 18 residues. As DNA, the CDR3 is TGTGCCAGCAGCAAAGTATGGAGGGAGGCAGGGGCAACCTACGAGCAGTACGTC. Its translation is CASSKVWREAGATYEQYV.

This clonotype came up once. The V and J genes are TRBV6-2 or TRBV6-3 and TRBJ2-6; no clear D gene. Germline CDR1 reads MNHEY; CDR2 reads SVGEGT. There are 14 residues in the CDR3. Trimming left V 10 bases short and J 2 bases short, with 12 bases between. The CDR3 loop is CATSDVAGANVLTF. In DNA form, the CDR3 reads TGTGCCACCTCGGACGTGGCTGGGGCCAACGTCCTGACTTTC.

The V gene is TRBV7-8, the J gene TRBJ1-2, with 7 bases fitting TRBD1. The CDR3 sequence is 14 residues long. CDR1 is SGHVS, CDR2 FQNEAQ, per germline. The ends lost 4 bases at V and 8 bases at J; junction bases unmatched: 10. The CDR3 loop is CASSSRQGLGGYTF. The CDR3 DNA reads TGTGCCAGCAGCTCCAGACAGGGCTTAGGGGGCTACACCTTC.

The CDR3 sequence: CASRRAGANVLTF. CDR3 bases: TGCGCCAGCAGGAGGGCTGGGGCCAACGTCCTGACTTTC. This chain uses TRBV23-1 with TRBJ2-6, with D possibly being TRBD2 (5 bases). TRBV23-1 is an ORF for which the function is uncertain. V lost 6 bases, J lost 2 bases, and 5 bases lay in between. This CDR3 contains 13 residues.

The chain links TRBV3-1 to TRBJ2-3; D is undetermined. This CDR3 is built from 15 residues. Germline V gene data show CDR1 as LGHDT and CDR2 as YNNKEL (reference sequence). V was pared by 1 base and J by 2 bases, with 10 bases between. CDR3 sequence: CASSQVWISTDTQYF. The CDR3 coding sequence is TGTGCCAGCAGCCAAGTCTGGATTTCCACAGATACGCAGTATTTT.

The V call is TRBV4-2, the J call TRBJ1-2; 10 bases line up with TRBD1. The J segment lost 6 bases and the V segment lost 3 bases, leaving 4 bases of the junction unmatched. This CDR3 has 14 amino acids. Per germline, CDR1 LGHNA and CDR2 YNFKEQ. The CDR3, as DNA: TGTGCCAGCAGCCAGACAGGGGGCGCGGATGGCTACACCTTC. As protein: CASSQTGGADGYTF.

The CDR3 DNA reads as TGTGCCAGCAGCTTAGTAATCAGTGAGCAGTTCTTC. This codes for CASSLVISEQFF. The chain recombines TRBV7-9 with TRBJ2-1, with D hard to call. Germline V CDR1 and CDR2: SEHNR, FQNEAQ (reference sequence). The V end was cut by 1 base, the J end by 9 bases, with 7 bases between. CDR3 length: 12 residues. Variable domain in full (rest from reference TRBV7-9 and TRBJ2-1): DTGVSQNPRHKITKRGQNVTFRCDPISEHNRLYWYRQTLGQGPEFLTYFQNEAQLEKSRLLSDRFSAERPKGSFSTLEIQRTEQGDSAMYLCASSLVISEQFFGPGTRLTVL.

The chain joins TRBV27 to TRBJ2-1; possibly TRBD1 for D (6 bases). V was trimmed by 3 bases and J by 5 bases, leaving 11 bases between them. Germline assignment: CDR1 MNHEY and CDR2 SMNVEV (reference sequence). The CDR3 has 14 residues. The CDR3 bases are TGTGCCAGCAGTTTCCCAGGGGATGACAATGAGCAGTTCTTC. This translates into CASSFPGDDNEQFF.

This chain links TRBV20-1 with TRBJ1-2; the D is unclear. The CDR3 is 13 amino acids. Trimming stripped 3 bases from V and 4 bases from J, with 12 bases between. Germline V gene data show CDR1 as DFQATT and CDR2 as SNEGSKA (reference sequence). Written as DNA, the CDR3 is TGCAGTGCTAGGACCGGGCCTCTCTATGGCTACACCTTC. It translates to CSARTGPLYGYTF.

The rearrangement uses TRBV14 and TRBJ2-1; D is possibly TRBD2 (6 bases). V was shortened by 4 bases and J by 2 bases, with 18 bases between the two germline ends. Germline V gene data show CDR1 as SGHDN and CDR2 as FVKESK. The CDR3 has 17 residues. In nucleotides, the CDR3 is TGTGCCAGCAGCCCCGACCGTTTCCCGGGAGCCTACAATGAGCAGTTCTTC. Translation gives CASSPDRFPGAYNEQFF.

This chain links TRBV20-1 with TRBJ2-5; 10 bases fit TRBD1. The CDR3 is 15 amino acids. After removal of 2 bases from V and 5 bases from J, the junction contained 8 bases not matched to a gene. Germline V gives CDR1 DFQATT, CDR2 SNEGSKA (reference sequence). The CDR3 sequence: CSARPPDRGLETQYF. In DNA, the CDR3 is TGCAGTGCTAGACCCCCCGACAGGGGGCTCGAGACCCAGTACTTC.

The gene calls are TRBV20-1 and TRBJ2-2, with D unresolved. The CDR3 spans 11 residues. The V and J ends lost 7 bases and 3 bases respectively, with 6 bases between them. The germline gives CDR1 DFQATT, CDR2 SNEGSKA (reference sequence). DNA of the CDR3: TGCAGTGGCACAGACACCGGGGAGCTGTTTTTT. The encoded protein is CSGTDTGELFF.